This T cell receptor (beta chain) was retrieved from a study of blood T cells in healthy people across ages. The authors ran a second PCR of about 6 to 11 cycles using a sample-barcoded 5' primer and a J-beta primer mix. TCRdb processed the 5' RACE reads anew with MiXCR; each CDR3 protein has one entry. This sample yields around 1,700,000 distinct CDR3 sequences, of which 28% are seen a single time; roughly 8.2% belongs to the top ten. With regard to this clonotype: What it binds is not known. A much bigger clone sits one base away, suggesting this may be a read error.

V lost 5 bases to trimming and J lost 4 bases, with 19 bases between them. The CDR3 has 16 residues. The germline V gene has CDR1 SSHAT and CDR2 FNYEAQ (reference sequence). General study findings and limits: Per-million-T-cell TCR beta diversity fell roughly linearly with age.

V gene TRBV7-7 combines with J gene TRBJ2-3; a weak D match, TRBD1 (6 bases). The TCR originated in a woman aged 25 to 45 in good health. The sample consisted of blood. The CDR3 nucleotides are TGTGCCAGCAGCGCCAGGGGTGGCAGTAGCGCAGATACGCAGTATTTT. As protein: CASSARGGSSADTQYF. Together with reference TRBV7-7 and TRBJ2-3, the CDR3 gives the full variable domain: GAGVSQSPRYKVTKRGQDVTLRCDPISSHATLYWYQQALGQGPEFLTYFNYEAQPDKSGLPSDRFSAERPEGSISTLTIQRTEQRDSAMYRCASSARGGSSADTQYFGPGTRLTVL.